This T cell receptor beta chain was observed in a study of shared clonotypes between healthy human individuals. Overall study: Plates per donor: three CD4 naive, three CD4 memory, two CD8 naive, one CD8 memory.

Sorted-subset replicate PCR reactions contained roughly 190 ng DNA, corresponding to about 30,000 T cell genomes. The repertoire was sequenced with immunoSEQ multiplex PCR; TCRdb's copy has only in-frame clones and lacks some. This repertoire shows about 2,200,000 clones, under 95% found once; its top ten account for 1.7%. The CDR3 spans 15 residues. The V and J ends lost 3 bases and 5 bases respectively, with 17 bases between them. Germline V gene data show CDR1 as SGHKS and CDR2 as YYEKEE (reference sequence). Study-level findings and limits: Clonotype sharing across a few donors was observed for around 5.1% of naive CD4 clonotypes. Specimens sampled were limited to blood, with tissue repertoires likely differing.

Turning to this clone: Antigen unknown.

Terminally differentiated effector memory CD45RA+ cells were left out of the naive CD8 fraction, which was CD45RO-negative and positively selected for CCR7. Input material: naive CD8+ T cells from PBMCs. The TCR was taken from a man younger than 35 in good health. Some clones in this sample may be carry-over from other donors' samples. This chain links TRBV5-5 with TRBJ2-5, with a tentative D call TRBD2 (5 bases). CDR3 loop: CASSSWGSSGETQYF. The CDR3 nucleotides are TGTGCCAGCAGCTCCTGGGGATCTTCGGGGGAGACCCAGTACTTC.